This is a list of T cell receptor beta chains from one sample in a study of T cell responses to AZD1222 COVID-19 vaccine. Sequenced by immunoSEQ multiplex PCR; TCRdb stores in-frame clones only, minus some. This sample yields some 130,000 clones, of which 70% to 90% are seen a single time; roughly 8% belongs to the top ten. This material consisted of peripheral blood, taken on day 0 of AZD1222 vaccination. The receptor source for this set is an adult in good health. Each CDR3 is given with its conserved first and last residue. The D gene is left open where the match is weak. Rows give clone size only sometimes, using once, few, many, or a class for an expanded clone.

length: 14; V: TRBV6-6; J: TRBJ1-5; D: NA; size: NA; DNA: TGTGCCAGCAACTTACAGGGTAGCAATCAGCCCCAGCATTTT; CDR3: CASNLQGSNQPQHF
length: 13; V: TRBV18; J: TRBJ1-2; D: NA; size: NA; DNA: TGTGCCAGCTCACCGTCAGAGGACTATGGCTACACCTTC; CDR3: CASSPSEDYGYTF
length: 14; V: TRBV6-5; J: TRBJ2-1; D: TRBD2; size: NA; DNA: TGTGCCAGCAGTTACGGGACTAGCGCGAATGAGCAGTTCTTC; CDR3: CASSYGTSANEQFF
length: 14; V: TRBV7-9; J: TRBJ1-4; D: NA; size: NA; DNA: TGTGCCAGCAGCTTGAGGGAAACTAATGAAAAACTGTTTTTT; CDR3: CASSLRETNEKLFF
length: 14; V: TRBV7-2; J: TRBJ1-2; D: TRBD1; size: NA; DNA: TGTGCCAGCAGCAAGGGCCGGACAGGGAATGGCTACACCTTC; CDR3: CASSKGRTGNGYTF
length: 12; V: TRBV12-3/TRBV12-4; J: TRBJ2-1; D: NA; size: few; DNA: TGTGCCAGCAGTCCCGGGACTAATGAGCAGTTCTTC; CDR3: CASSPGTNEQFF
length: 13; V: TRBV30; J: TRBJ2-7; D: NA; size: NA; DNA: TGTGCCTGGAAGGCGGGTCTCTCCTACGAGCAGTACTTC; CDR3: CAWKAGLSYEQYF
length: 16; V: TRBV14; J: TRBJ2-5; D: NA; size: NA; DNA: TGTGCCAGCAGCCAAGGAGGAGGGGGAGCGGGAGAGACCCAGTACTTC; CDR3: CASSQGGGGAGETQYF
length: 17; V: TRBV11-2; J: TRBJ2-1; D: TRBD2; size: NA; DNA: TGTGCCAGCAGCTCCCACGGGCGGGAGAACTCCTACAATGAGCAGTTCTTC; CDR3: CASSSHGRENSYNEQFF
length: 16; V: TRBV4-2; J: TRBJ2-2; D: NA; size: NA; DNA: TGTGCCAGCAGCCAAGGTGGGATCGGGCACACCGGGGAGCTGTTTTTT; CDR3: CASSQGGIGHTGELFF
length: 15; V: TRBV18; J: TRBJ1-5; D: NA; size: NA; DNA: TGTGCCAGCTCACCTACAAGCGATAGCAATCAGCCCCAGCATTTT; CDR3: CASSPTSDSNQPQHF
length: 16; V: TRBV28; J: TRBJ2-7; D: NA; size: NA; DNA: TGTGCCAGCAGTTTAGTGTCGGGGCCCGAGAAGGGCGAGCAGTACTTC; CDR3: CASSLVSGPEKGEQYF
length: 14; V: TRBV11-2; J: TRBJ1-1; D: TRBD1; size: NA; DNA: TGTGCCAGCAGCCGCCGGGACAGAGGATTTGAAGCTTTCTTT; CDR3: CASSRRDRGFEAFF
length: 13; V: TRBV5-1; J: TRBJ1-1; D: TRBD1; size: NA; DNA: TGCGCCAGCAGCTTTCAGGGGGACACTGAAGCTTTCTTT; CDR3: CASSFQGDTEAFF
length: 16; V: TRBV9; J: TRBJ2-2; D: NA; size: NA; DNA: TGTGCCAGCAGCGTAGCGGCAGGCGCGAACACCGGGGAGCTGTTTTTT; CDR3: CASSVAAGANTGELFF
length: 13; V: TRBV12-3/TRBV12-4; J: TRBJ2-5; D: NA; size: NA; DNA: TGTGCCAGCAGCCCCAGGGGTTGGGCGACCCAGTACTTC; CDR3: CASSPRGWATQYF
length: 17; V: TRBV5-1; J: TRBJ2-3; D: TRBD2; size: once; DNA: TGCGCCAGCAGCTTGGTGGTGAGCGGGGGACCCACAGATACGCAGTATTTT; CDR3: CASSLVVSGGPTDTQYF
length: 12; V: TRBV12-3/TRBV12-4; J: TRBJ1-2; D: NA; size: NA; DNA: TGTGCCAGCAGTTTACAACAGGGAAGCTACACCTTC; CDR3: CASSLQQGSYTF
length: 14; V: TRBV18; J: TRBJ1-5; D: TRBD1; size: NA; DNA: TGTGCCAGCTCCGGGACAGATAGCAATCAGCCCCAGCATTTT; CDR3: CASSGTDSNQPQHF
length: 15; V: TRBV4-1; J: TRBJ1-4; D: NA; size: NA; DNA: TGCGCCAGCAGCCAAGAAGGGGCAGGATCCGAAAAACTGTTTTTT; CDR3: CASSQEGAGSEKLFF
length: 13; V: TRBV24-1; J: TRBJ1-1; D: NA; size: NA; DNA: TGTGCCACCAGTGGTGCGGGGAACACTGAAGCTTTCTTT; CDR3: CATSGAGNTEAFF
length: 13; V: TRBV20-1; J: TRBJ2-7; D: NA; size: NA; DNA: TGCAGTGCTAGTTTGAGGGAAGCTTACGAGCAGTACTTC; CDR3: CSASLREAYEQYF
length: 15; V: TRBV2; J: TRBJ1-6; D: NA; size: NA; DNA: TGTGCCAGCAGCCAGGGTCCTATGGGTAATTCACCCCTCCACTTT; CDR3: CASSQGPMGNSPLHF
length: 18; V: TRBV3-1/TRBV3-2; J: TRBJ2-6; D: NA; size: once; DNA: TGTGCCAGCAGCCAAGGGTGGCAGGGAGCTTCTGGGGCCAACGTCCTGACTTTC; CDR3: CASSQGWQGASGANVLTF
length: 15; V: TRBV4-1; J: TRBJ2-1; D: NA; size: few; DNA: TGCGCCAGCAGCCCCCTGCCGGGGCCCTACAATGAGCAGTTCTTC; CDR3: CASSPLPGPYNEQFF
length: 17; V: TRBV27; J: TRBJ1-2; D: TRBD1; size: NA; DNA: TGTGCCAGCAGCGAGGGGTCGGCAGGGGGCTCCCTCTATGGCTACACCTTC; CDR3: CASSEGSAGGSLYGYTF
length: 14; V: TRBV19; J: TRBJ2-2; D: TRBD1; size: NA; DNA: TGTGCCAGTAGGGGACAGGAGTACACCGGGGAGCTGTTTTTT; CDR3: CASRGQEYTGELFF
length: 13; V: TRBV13; J: TRBJ2-7; D: NA; size: NA; DNA: TGTGCCAGCAGTCAGACTGTGCCGTCTGAGCAGTACTTC; CDR3: CASSQTVPSEQYF
length: 16; V: TRBV5-1; J: TRBJ2-7; D: TRBD1; size: NA; DNA: TGCGCCAGCAGCTCCACTCCAAACAGGGGCGGCTACGAGCAGTACTTC; CDR3: CASSSTPNRGGYEQYF
length: 14; V: TRBV5-1; J: TRBJ1-4; D: NA; size: NA; DNA: TGCGCCAGCAGCTTAAATCCAGGGAAAGAAAAACTGTTTTTT; CDR3: CASSLNPGKEKLFF
length: 17; V: TRBV28; J: TRBJ2-3; D: NA; size: NA; DNA: TGTGCCAGCAGTTATCCCCTTAGTGGGAGTGCCACAGATACGCAGTATTTT; CDR3: CASSYPLSGSATDTQYF
length: 11; V: TRBV20-1; J: TRBJ1-2; D: NA; size: NA; DNA: TGCAGTGCCCTCAGGGACTATGGCTACACCTTC; CDR3: CSALRDYGYTF
length: 15; V: TRBV2; J: TRBJ1-2; D: NA; size: NA; DNA: TGTGCCAGCAGTCCCCTCGGGACGGAGAACCATGGCTACACCTTC; CDR3: CASSPLGTENHGYTF
length: 16; V: TRBV20-1; J: TRBJ1-5; D: NA; size: NA; DNA: TGCAGTGCTAGTCTCTTGGGACCGAGTAGCAATCAGCCCCAGCATTTT; CDR3: CSASLLGPSSNQPQHF
length: 16; V: TRBV5-3; J: TRBJ2-1; D: NA; size: NA; DNA: TGTGCCAGAATCCTGGGGGACTTCGGGACCTACAATGAGCAGTTCTTC; CDR3: CARILGDFGTYNEQFF
length: 15; V: TRBV18; J: TRBJ2-1; D: TRBD2; size: NA; DNA: TGTGCCAGCTCACCTATGGGAGGGTCCGACAATGAGCAGTTCTTC; CDR3: CASSPMGGSDNEQFF
length: 12; V: TRBV6-5; J: TRBJ1-2; D: TRBD1; size: NA; DNA: TGTGCCAGCAGCCGGACAGGGGGTGGCTACACCTTC; CDR3: CASSRTGGGYTF
length: 13; V: TRBV10-2; J: TRBJ1-1; D: TRBD1; size: NA; DNA: TGCGCCAGCAGTGGACAGGGTCGCACTGAAGCTTTCTTT; CDR3: CASSGQGRTEAFF
length: 14; V: TRBV28; J: TRBJ1-6; D: TRBD1; size: NA; DNA: TGTGCCAGCAGTACCGGGACAGCTAATTCACCCCTCCACTTT; CDR3: CASSTGTANSPLHF
length: 16; V: TRBV30; J: TRBJ1-3; D: NA; size: NA; DNA: TGTGCCTGGAGTACCTCCGGCGGGGGGCCTGGAAACACCATATATTTT; CDR3: CAWSTSGGGPGNTIYF
length: 14; V: TRBV6-5; J: TRBJ1-3; D: NA; size: NA; DNA: TGTGCCAGCAGTTTGGACCAGGGAGGAAACACCATATATTTT; CDR3: CASSLDQGGNTIYF
length: 15; V: TRBV7-9; J: TRBJ2-7; D: NA; size: NA; DNA: TGTGCCAGCAGCTTAACAGGGCAGGGTTCCTACGAGCAGTACTTC; CDR3: CASSLTGQGSYEQYF
length: 14; V: TRBV5-8; J: TRBJ2-7; D: NA; size: NA; DNA: TGTGCCAGCAGCTTCGGGCACCCGGGGTACGAGCAGTACTTC; CDR3: CASSFGHPGYEQYF
length: 15; V: TRBV2; J: TRBJ2-6; D: NA; size: NA; DNA: TGTGCCAGCAGTGTGGGGCACTCTGGGGCCAACGTCCTGACTTTC; CDR3: CASSVGHSGANVLTF
length: 15; V: TRBV19; J: TRBJ1-1; D: NA; size: once; DNA: TGTGCCAGTAGTATCAATCCAGGGCCGAACACTGAAGCTTTCTTT; CDR3: CASSINPGPNTEAFF
length: 11; V: TRBV9; J: TRBJ2-1; D: NA; size: NA; DNA: TGTGCCAGCGGGGACGGCGGCGGGTTGTTCTTC; CDR3: CASGDGGGLFF
length: 13; V: TRBV11-3; J: TRBJ1-6; D: NA; size: NA; DNA: TGTGCCAGCAGCTTAGTGACGGGTTCACCCCTCCACTTT; CDR3: CASSLVTGSPLHF
length: 15; V: TRBV7-2; J: TRBJ2-3; D: TRBD2; size: NA; DNA: TGTGCCAGCAGCGCCCGACTAGCGGGGGCAGATACGCAGTATTTT; CDR3: CASSARLAGADTQYF
length: 12; V: TRBV28; J: TRBJ2-3; D: NA; size: NA; DNA: TGTGCCAGCAGCAATAGGGATTTAGCGCAGTATTTT; CDR3: CASSNRDLAQYF
length: 15; V: TRBV30; J: TRBJ1-6; D: NA; size: NA; DNA: TGTGCCTGGAGTGTAGTCGGCCAGTGGAATTCACCCCTCCACTTT; CDR3: CAWSVVGQWNSPLHF
length: 20; V: TRBV7-6; J: TRBJ2-3; D: TRBD2; size: NA; DNA: TGTGCCAGCAGCTTAAAATTTGGTCTAGCGGGGGACACGAGCACAGATACGCAGTATTTT; CDR3: CASSLKFGLAGDTSTDTQYF
length: 14; V: TRBV10-2; J: TRBJ2-2; D: NA; size: NA; DNA: TGCGCCAGCAGTTCGCAGGGGACTACCGGGGAGCTGTTTTTT; CDR3: CASSSQGTTGELFF
length: 17; V: TRBV18; J: TRBJ1-3; D: NA; size: NA; DNA: TGTGCCAGCTCACCCTTAGGAGCGGCGAACTCTGGAAACACCATATATTTT; CDR3: CASSPLGAANSGNTIYF
length: 13; V: TRBV28; J: TRBJ1-2; D: TRBD1; size: NA; DNA: TGTGCCAGCAGCCTGACAGGGCTGTATGGCTACACCTTC; CDR3: CASSLTGLYGYTF
length: 14; V: TRBV7-9; J: TRBJ2-7; D: TRBD1; size: NA; DNA: TGTGCCAGCAGTTCACCGGGACAGGGGGACGAGCAGTACTTC; CDR3: CASSSPGQGDEQYF
length: 15; V: TRBV23-1; J: TRBJ2-1; D: NA; size: NA; DNA: TGCGCCAGCAGCAGACTAGTTAGGGCCCTCAATGAGCAGTTCTTC; CDR3: CASSRLVRALNEQFF
length: 13; V: TRBV5-4; J: TRBJ1-4; D: NA; size: few; DNA: TGTGCCAGTCGAATGGGGGAGAGTGAAAAACTGTTTTTT; CDR3: CASRMGESEKLFF
length: 18; V: TRBV5-1; J: TRBJ2-3; D: TRBD2; size: NA; DNA: TGCGCCAGCAGCGTCTTAACTAGCGGGAGGGCCATAGAAGATACGCAGTATTTT; CDR3: CASSVLTSGRAIEDTQYF
length: 17; V: TRBV10-2; J: TRBJ2-1; D: NA; size: NA; DNA: TGCGCCAGCAGTGAGTACTCCGGGACGGGGGCTAGTAATGAGCAGTTCTTC; CDR3: CASSEYSGTGASNEQFF